This section outlines one T cell receptor (beta chain) sequence together with its context. Its antigen is undetermined. Germline values: CDR1 LNHDA, CDR2 SQIVND (reference sequence). The CDR3 contains 14 residues. Trimming cost V 6 bases and J 1 base; bases outside gene matches: 4. Among the donors, all were healthy bone marrow donors. Donors likely had unrecorded immune exposures despite being nominally healthy when sampled. This entry comes from a study of cytomegalovirus exposure and HLA in healthy donors. Findings and limits, study-wide: A later analysis found common viral pathogens apparently linked to several of the most significant clusters.

This PCR relied on a set of 60 Vbeta primers and 13 Jbeta primers. Data came from immunoSEQ multiplex PCR; TCRdb stores just in-frame clones and leaves some out. The sample yields about 140,000 clones, about four fifths seen once. The receptor comes from a man aged 35 to 55 in good health and CMV-seropositive. The chain recombines TRBV19 with TRBJ2-7, with 9 bases identical to TRBD1. Source material: PBMCs. The CDR3 DNA reads as TGTGCCAGTAGCTTCGGGACAGGGTCCTACGAGCAGTACTTC. It is translated as CASSFGTGSYEQYF.